Below, 5 T cell receptor beta chains from the same sample are listed, as sequenced in a study of T cells in Graves' hyperthyroidism and ophthalmopathy (dated by TCRdb to the late 2010s). Libraries were built with multiplex PCR. The run used an Illumina HiSeq 2000. Amplification of TCR beta CDR3 regions was carried out from RNA transcripts. The first round of RT-PCR for the TCR CDR3 was performed with the HTBI primer set and the Qiagen OneStep RT-PCR kit. The public reads were reprocessed in TCRdb via fastp at Q25 and MiXCR, keeping in-frame beta chains. Duplicate CDR3 protein sequences are folded into a single record with the most common DNA and genes. The sample contains fewer than 700,000 distinct CDR3 sequences, over 15% of them found a single time. The top ten clones comprise around 17% of the sample. Material for sequencing was blood. The receptor set was obtained from a woman between 18 and 29 years old with Graves' ophthalmopathy.

This clonotype was seen only a few times. The rearrangement uses TRBV4-2 and TRBJ2-3; D is ambiguous. Per germline, CDR1 LGHNA and CDR2 YNFKEQ. V was cut by 1 base and J by 3 bases, with 5 bases left in between. CDR3 size: 13 residues. The CDR3 reads CASSQGDTDTQYF. CDR3 sequence (DNA): TGTGCCAGCAGCCAAGGAGATACAGATACGCAGTATTTT.

This clonotype came up many times. The CDR3 DNA reads TGTGCCAGCAGCTTGGTCGGACAGGGGGCGCGGGCTTTCTTT. The encoded protein is CASSLVGQGARAFF. The genes are TRBV11-2 and TRBJ1-1; 11 bases match TRBD1. V lost 3 bases, J lost 11 bases, and 8 bases stayed unmatched. Germline lookup yields CDR1 SGHAT and CDR2 FQNNGV. The CDR3 spans 14 residues.

This chain links TRBV9 with TRBJ1-2; D gene ambiguous. Germline V gene sequence: CDR1 SGDLS, CDR2 YYNGEE. V lost 0 bases and J 8 bases, leaving 14 bases between the germline ends. CDR3 size: 14 residues. CDR3 sequence (DNA): TGTGCCAGCAGCGTAGATTCACTTAATGGGGGCTACACCTTC. Translating gives CASSVDSLNGGYTF.

At least ten counts were recorded for this clonotype. The chain recombines TRBV11-2 with TRBJ1-1; D gene ambiguous. Between the trimmed V and J ends, which lost 2 bases and 4 bases, there was a span of 8 bases. Germline CDR1 is SGHAT and CDR2 is FQNNGV. CDR3 size: 13 residues. The DNA for the CDR3 is TGTGCCAGCAGCTTAAGATCGGGCACTGAAGCTTTCTTT. Translated, it gives CASSLRSGTEAFF.

A few counts support this clonotype. The V gene is TRBV9, the J gene TRBJ2-5; D unresolved. The CDR3 extends over 15 amino acids. CDR1 and CDR2 from the germline V gene are SGDLS and YYNGEE. V lost 0 bases and J 2 bases, leaving 11 bases between the germline ends. CDR3 nucleotides: TGTGCCAGCAGCGTAGAAGGCAGTCCTCAAGAGACCCAGTACTTC. Amino acids: CASSVEGSPQETQYF.